Presented here are 21 T cell receptor beta chains from one specimen sequenced in a study of T cell responses to AZD1222 COVID-19 vaccine. This table comes from immunoSEQ multiplex PCR, and its TCRdb copy is limited to in-frame clones, with some not included. The sample records 120,000 to 150,000 clones, 88% being singletons. The sequencing used peripheral blood, collected on day 0 of MenACWY control vaccination. These TCRs come from an adult in good health.

J is TRBJ2-1 and V is TRBV24-1; D is unclear. CDR3 length: 13 residues. The V gene's germline CDR1 is KGHDR and CDR2 SFDVKD. With 4 bases removed from V and 6 bases from J, the gap between germline ends came to 9 bases. CDR3 nucleotide sequence: TGTGCCACCAGTGAAGGGTTCGGCAATGAGCAGTTCTTC. Protein sequence: CATSEGFGNEQFF.

V is TRBV10-1 and J is TRBJ2-5; 9 nucleotides align to TRBD1. V shed 6 bases, J shed 5 bases, and the junction held 7 bases outside the gene matches. Germline V CDR1 and CDR2: WNHNN, SYGVQD (reference sequence). The CDR3 has 14 amino acids. This chain's CDR3 is CASRRDRVEETQYF. CDR3 in DNA: TGCGCCAGCAGAAGGGACAGGGTGGAGGAGACCCAGTACTTC.

The gene calls are TRBV6-2 or TRBV6-3 and TRBJ2-7; D gene unclear. The germline V gene encodes CDR1 MNHEY and CDR2 SVGEGT. This CDR3 region has 13 residues. V lost 2 bases to trimming and J lost 7 bases, with 12 bases between them. DNA of the CDR3: TGTGCCAGCAGTTACAATGGCTTTGGGGAGCAGTACTTC. It encodes CASSYNGFGEQYF.

The V gene is TRBV6-1, the J gene TRBJ1-1, with D possibly TRBD1 on 6 matching bases. The CDR3 runs to 15 residues. Trimming stripped 1 base from V and 0 bases from J, with 9 bases between. Per the germline V gene, CDR1 is MNHNS and CDR2 is SASEGT. The CDR3 coding sequence is TGTGCCAGCAGTGAAGGGGGGGCCATGAACACTGAAGCTTTCTTT. This encodes CASSEGGAMNTEAFF.

J is TRBJ1-2 and V is TRBV4-2; tentative D call: TRBD1 (5 bases). The V end was cut by 3 bases, the J end by 2 bases, with 13 bases between. The CDR3 runs 15 residues. From germline, CDR1 is LGHNA and CDR2 YNFKEQ. CDR3 sequence reads: CASSQGREPNYGYTF. CDR3 nucleotide sequence: TGTGCCAGCAGCCAGGGACGGGAACCCAACTATGGCTACACCTTC.

The CDR3 coding sequence is TGCGCCAGCAGCCAACGCACGCTAGGGGGGGTAAACTACGAGCAGTACTTC. Amino acids: CASSQRTLGGVNYEQYF. The chain joins TRBV4-3 to TRBJ2-7; perhaps TRBD2 as D (7 bases). Trimming stripped 2 bases from V and 3 bases from J, with 20 bases between. The length of the CDR3 is 17 residues. Germline V CDR1 and CDR2: LGHNA, YSLEER.

This rearrangement joins TRBV3-1 (or the pseudogene TRBV3-2) to TRBJ2-7; D is unresolved. Deletions cut 5 bases from V and 7 bases from J, with 12 bases between. There are 12 residues in the CDR3. Looked up from germline, CDR1 is LGHDT and CDR2 is YNNKEL (reference sequence). This CDR3 is CASSSWTGEQYF. As DNA, the CDR3 is TGTGCCAGCAGCTCATGGACGGGTGAGCAGTACTTC.

The V and J genes are TRBV19 and TRBJ1-6; D gene uncertain. Germline-derived CDR1 and CDR2 are LNHDA and SQIVND (reference sequence). The CDR3 runs 16 residues. V dropped 2 bases and J dropped 0 bases, with 8 bases sitting between them. The CDR3 DNA follows: TGTGCCAGTAGTATAAGGCAGAGCTCCTATAATTCACCCCTCCACTTT. It translates to CASSIRQSSYNSPLHF.

The chain has TRBV28 and TRBJ2-7; D is undetermined. The germline V gene encodes CDR1 MDHEN and CDR2 SYDVKM. V was pared by 3 bases and J by 3 bases, with 6 bases between. The CDR3 is 12 residues long. CDR3 nucleotides: TGTGCCAGCAGTTTGATCCACTACGAGCAGTACTTC. Translating gives CASSLIHYEQYF.

V and J are TRBV5-6 and TRBJ2-7; D may match TRBD1 or TRBD2 (5 bases each). The CDR3 covers 14 residues. The germline V gene has CDR1 SGHDT and CDR2 YYEEEE. Trimming stripped 4 bases from V and 3 bases from J, with 14 bases between. The CDR3 nucleotides are TGTGCCAGCAGCCGACGGGACGGAGACTACGAGCAGTACTTC. It codes for CASSRRDGDYEQYF.

The chain links TRBV7-9 to TRBJ1-2; D is possibly TRBD1 (6 bases). The germline V gene has CDR1 SEHNR and CDR2 FQNEAQ (reference sequence). The length of the CDR3 is 16 residues. V lost 5 bases to trimming and J lost 6 bases, with 22 bases between them. In DNA form, the CDR3 reads TGTGCCAGCAGCCACGAGGGGGGCGCCCGGGAAAATGGCTACACCTTC. As protein: CASSHEGGARENGYTF.

This clone was observed a single time. The chain has TRBV19 and TRBJ1-5; D is ambiguous. This CDR3 spans 15 amino acids. The germline CDR1 and CDR2 sequences are LNHDA and SQIVND (reference sequence). Trimming removed 4 bases at V and 1 base at J, with 11 bases between. Here the CDR3 reads CASSTIVGSNQPQHF. CDR3 coding DNA: TGTGCCAGTAGTACCATTGTCGGAAGCAATCAGCCCCAGCATTTT.

The V call is TRBV28, the J call TRBJ2-1, with D perhaps TRBD2 (5 bases). The V and J ends lost 7 bases and 0 bases respectively, with 19 bases between them. The germline gives CDR1 MDHEN, CDR2 SYDVKM. This CDR3 is built from 17 residues. CDR3 sequence reads: CASKGLAGTGSYNEQFF. The DNA of the CDR3 is TGTGCCAGCAAAGGCCTAGCCGGAACCGGCTCCTACAATGAGCAGTTCTTC.

This rearrangement joins TRBV28 to TRBJ2-7; D possibly corresponds to TRBD2 (5 bases). V was cut by 6 bases and J by 2 bases, with 14 bases left in between. CDR3 length: 14 residues. The germline CDR1 and CDR2 sequences are MDHEN and SYDVKM. The CDR3 region is CASRDFSLPYEQYF. For the CDR3, the DNA is TGTGCCAGCAGGGACTTTTCCCTTCCCTACGAGCAGTACTTC.

This clone was detected once. The chain employs TRBV2 and TRBJ1-3; no clear D. Trimming took off 5 bases at V and 3 bases at J, with 14 bases between the two ends. Germline V CDR1 and CDR2: SNHLY, FYNNEI. The CDR3 covers 15 residues. CDR3 sequence reads: CASSFRTGGGNTIYF. The CDR3 DNA sequence: TGTGCCAGCAGTTTTCGTACGGGAGGTGGAAACACCATATATTTT.

The rearrangement joins TRBV19 to TRBJ1-5; D may be TRBD1 (5 bases). The germline gives CDR1 LNHDA, CDR2 SQIVND (reference sequence). Trimming pared 3 bases from V and 2 bases from J, leaving 14 bases between. The CDR3 is 16 amino acids. The CDR3 reads CASSIPGRGGNQPQHF. For the CDR3, the DNA is TGTGCCAGTAGTATTCCCGGGAGGGGAGGCAATCAGCCCCAGCATTTT.

The chain has TRBV6-6 and TRBJ2-2, with 9 nucleotides matching TRBD1. There are 17 residues in the CDR3. The V and J ends lost 5 bases and 6 bases, in that order; junction bases with no gene match: 13. From germline, CDR1 is MNHNY and CDR2 SVGAGI (reference sequence). CDR3 region: CASSRVWGQGTAGELFF. The DNA of the CDR3 is TGTGCCAGCAGTCGGGTTTGGGGACAGGGTACGGCCGGGGAGCTGTTTTTT.

The chain employs TRBV5-6 and TRBJ1-3; a possible D gene is TRBD1 (6 bases). This CDR3 has 16 residues. CDR1 and CDR2 (germline): SGHDT, YYEEEE. Trimming took off 0 bases at V and 5 bases at J, with 15 bases between the two ends. CDR3 nucleotide sequence: TGTGCCAGCAGCTTGGCGACAGGAGGTCCCAGAAACACCATATATTTT. This translates into CASSLATGGPRNTIYF.

This clone was counted only a few times. The chain carries TRBV6-2 or TRBV6-3 and TRBJ1-5; D is perhaps TRBD1 (6 bases). The germline gives CDR1 MNHEY, CDR2 SVGEGT. Trimming removed 2 bases at V and 7 bases at J, with 18 bases between. There are 16 residues in the CDR3. The CDR3, as DNA: TGTGCCAGCAGTTACCCCCCCCAGGGGCTCGGGCAGCCCCAGCATTTT. Encoded protein: CASSYPPQGLGQPQHF.

J is TRBJ1-3 and V is TRBV18; D might be TRBD1 (5 bases). Germline lookup yields CDR1 KGHSH and CDR2 LQKENI. The CDR3 loop spans 14 amino acids. Trimming pared 1 base from V and 9 bases from J, leaving 13 bases between. The CDR3 loop is CASSPRDGESTIYF. CDR3 in DNA: TGTGCCAGCTCACCACGGGACGGGGAAAGCACCATATATTTT.

This clone was recorded only once. This chain uses TRBV18 with TRBJ2-7; D not resolved. The CDR3 consists of 11 residues. The germline gives CDR1 KGHSH, CDR2 LQKENI. Trimming removed 6 bases from V and 5 bases from J, with 8 bases in between. CDR3 DNA: TGTGCCAGCTCCCGCAAGGACGAGCAGTACTTC. Amino acids: CASSRKDEQYF. Full variable domain (rest looked up from reference TRBV18 and TRBJ2-7): NAGVMQNPRHLVRRRGQEARLRCSPMKGHSHVYWYRQLPEEGLKFMVYLQKENIIDESGMPKERFSAEFPKEGPSILRIQQVVRGDSAAYFCASSRKDEQYFGPGTRLTVT.